This T cell receptor beta chain came from a study of shared clonotypes between healthy human individuals (dated by TCRdb to between 2020 and 2021). General notes on the study: Two women and a few men aged 18 to 49 years were included in the cohort. To increase sequencing depth and limit assay-specific biases, different laboratories used diverse techniques to prepare libraries and sequence TCR repertoires. Leukapheresis yielded between about 0.94 and 9.5 billion PBMCs per donor. For each donor, CD4 naive and CD4 memory were each given three plates, CD8 naive was given two plates, and CD8 memory was given one plate. To estimate repertoire size and how much clonotype sharing occurs between individuals, the study deeply sequenced the blood TCR repertoires of about 5 healthy adults. What the work shows at the level of the full study, not this receptor alone: Sampling was restricted to blood, and TCR repertoires in tissues likely differ from the TCR repertoires found in blood. Incomplete sequencing was indicated by rarefaction of sorted-subset datasets, despite the large sequencing depth. Based on pairwise subsampling, the degree of clonotype sharing among donors was expected to be affected by sequencing depth. Higher generation probabilities were observed for clonotypes shared by all four sorted-subset donors than for non-shared clonotypes. When a handful of donors were compared, the shared fraction of clonotypes was around 4.6% for naive CD4, around 4% for naive CD8, 2% to 2.5% for memory CD4, and 0.4% for memory CD8. Naive subsets generally had larger estimated clonotype richness than memory subsets. The small number of donors limited the genetic and exposure-history diversity represented.

CD8 naive samples were obtained by positive selection for CCR7 among CD45RO-negative cells, yielding a CD45RA+CCR7+ population from which TemRA cells were excluded. The donors were healthy, HIV-negative adults with no recently reported acute infections or vaccinations. Only Caucasian adults living in Nashville, Tennessee, USA were represented among the donors. Blood was collected by leukapheresis, and PBMCs were isolated by Ficoll-Histopaque density gradient centrifugation and then cryopreserved in liquid nitrogen vapor phase. Analytical flow cytometry was used to check the purity and quantity of each magnetically sorted T cell population. Genomic DNA was isolated from every sorted fraction and measured by UV absorbance on a Nanodrop 2000c. Using the deep immunoSEQ assay, TCR CDR3 regions were amplified from genomic DNA by multiplex PCR. Extracted genomic DNA from each cell subset was distributed evenly across all wells of several immunoSEQ 96-well plates, and each plate was treated as a replicate. For sorted subsets, roughly 0.2 ug genomic DNA, equal to about 30,000 T cell genomes, was loaded into each replicate PCR. The purified libraries were quantified using a Qubit 3.0 fluorometer, sized with a Bioanalyzer 2100, and then quantified again using the KAPA Library Quantification kit. Every immunoSEQ 96-well plate was sequenced on a dedicated single-read 150-cycle Illumina NextSeq 550 flow cell. Per the source publication's procedure: Because only junctional sequences without quality scores were contained in the immunoSEQ output, filtering matching that applied to full-length reads could not be performed. Sequences were annotated with PyIR, a Python wrapper for IgBLAST v1.9, using IMGT germline references to assign V/J genes and CDR3. Reads with weak V/J assignments (E-value above 1e-6), missing CDR3, stop codons, out-of-frame junctions, or ambiguous translated residues were removed. V3J clonotypes were defined as sequences sharing an identical inferred V gene, J gene, and CDR3 amino acid sequence. To compute the percentage overlap between repertoires, the number of shared unique clonotypes was divided by the size of the smaller repertoire. Three approaches were used to assess repertoire richness: RTK rarefaction, the Chao1 estimator, and Recon v2.1 estimates of unobserved clonotypes. For all TCRbeta clonotypes obtained by the gDNA method from a handful of donors, generation probabilities were computed with OLGA. Entries here come from immuneACCESS through TCRdb and include only in-frame sequences with V and J called. Some clones fail to appear in such tables; in the studies checked, an unresolved V gene covers under half of the shortfall, and the cause of the remainder is unknown. From that table come the V and J calls and clone size; the DNA was used to work out D and trimming. This sample holds roughly 570,000 clones; 95% to 98% were observed only once. Together, the top ten hold approximately 0.3% of the sample.

Regarding this clone: Its antigen is still unknown. It has no much larger one-base neighbor in the sample; base qualities were not kept.

Sample: naive CD8+ T cells sorted from blood. The intended sense of this specimen's cell subset or site label: CD45RA+CCR7+. The TCR was taken from a man aged 25-45 years in good health.

The bases read TGTGCCAGCAGTACGGGAGCGGGAGTCGACGAGCAGTACTTC. It codes for CASSTGAGVDEQYF. This chain joins TRBV6-1 to TRBJ2-7; 8 central bases correspond to TRBD2. CDR1 and CDR2 were assigned from the germline V gene as MNHNS and SASEGT. The CDR3 sequence holds 14 residues, the cysteine and phenylalanine included. Only the CDR3 DNA stays, 42 bases, in frame from base 1. The germline V end is reduced by 5 bases and the J end by 5 bases; junction bases left unmatched: 8.